The 5 T cell receptor beta chains presented below share a single source sample, sequenced in a study of blood T cell repertoires in COVID-19. This table comes from immunoSEQ multiplex PCR, and its TCRdb copy is limited to in-frame clones, with some not included. Of approximately 37,000 clones detected, 80% to 90% appear once; the ten largest clones hold about 9.5%. The sample comprised peripheral blood. These receptors came from a man aged 80 or over with active COVID-19.

This clone occurred once. J is TRBJ1-3 and V is TRBV2, with TRBD1 matching 8 bases. CDR1 is SNHLY and CDR2 is FYNNEI in the germline V gene. CDR3 length: 15 amino acids. The ends lost 4 bases at V and 2 bases at J; junction bases unmatched: 4. This CDR3 reads CASSARGQAGNTIYF. The CDR3 DNA is TGTGCCAGCAGTGCTCGGGGACAGGCTGGAAACACCATATATTTT.

The CDR3 spells CASSPRTSGAYEQYF. CDR3 nucleotides: TGTGCCAGCTCACCAAGGACTAGCGGGGCCTACGAGCAGTACTTC. J is TRBJ2-7 and V is TRBV18; 12 bases map to TRBD2. Looked up from germline, CDR1 is KGHSH and CDR2 is LQKENI. The length of the CDR3 is 15 residues. J gave up 2 bases and V 2 bases, and 1 base lay outside the gene matches. Complete variable domain (other parts from reference TRBV18 and TRBJ2-7): NAGVMQNPRHLVRRRGQEARLRCSPMKGHSHVYWYRQLPEEGLKFMVYLQKENIIDESGMPKERFSAEFPKEGPSILRIQQVVRGDSAAYFCASSPRTSGAYEQYFGPGTRLTVT.

The V gene is TRBV19, the J gene TRBJ2-5, with TRBD1 identical over 7 bases. CDR3 length: 17 amino acids. Germline V CDR1 and CDR2: LNHDA, SQIVND (reference sequence). With V trimmed by 3 bases and J by 2 bases, 12 bases remained unmatched. CDR3 loop: CASSMTPGQAFQETQYF. The CDR3 DNA is TGTGCCAGTAGTATGACCCCCGGACAGGCGTTTCAAGAGACCCAGTACTTC.

The V and J genes are TRBV27 and TRBJ2-3; no reliable D call. The germline V gene encodes CDR1 MNHEY and CDR2 SMNVEV (reference sequence). The V end lost 0 bases, the J end lost 4 bases, and 8 bases lay between the germline ends. The CDR3 covers 14 residues. In DNA, the CDR3 is TGTGCCAGCAGTTTATCCGTCTTCCCAGATACGCAGTATTTT. Translation: CASSLSVFPDTQYF.

The genes are TRBV10-3 and TRBJ2-5, with 9 bases lining up with TRBD1. J lost 2 bases, V lost 2 bases, and 3 bases had no gene match. CDR1 and CDR2 (germline): ENHRY, SYGVKD. The CDR3 runs to 15 residues. CDR3 DNA sequence: TGTGCCATCAGTGAGGGAGGGACAGGGCAAGAGACCCAGTACTTC. Translation: CAISEGGTGQETQYF.